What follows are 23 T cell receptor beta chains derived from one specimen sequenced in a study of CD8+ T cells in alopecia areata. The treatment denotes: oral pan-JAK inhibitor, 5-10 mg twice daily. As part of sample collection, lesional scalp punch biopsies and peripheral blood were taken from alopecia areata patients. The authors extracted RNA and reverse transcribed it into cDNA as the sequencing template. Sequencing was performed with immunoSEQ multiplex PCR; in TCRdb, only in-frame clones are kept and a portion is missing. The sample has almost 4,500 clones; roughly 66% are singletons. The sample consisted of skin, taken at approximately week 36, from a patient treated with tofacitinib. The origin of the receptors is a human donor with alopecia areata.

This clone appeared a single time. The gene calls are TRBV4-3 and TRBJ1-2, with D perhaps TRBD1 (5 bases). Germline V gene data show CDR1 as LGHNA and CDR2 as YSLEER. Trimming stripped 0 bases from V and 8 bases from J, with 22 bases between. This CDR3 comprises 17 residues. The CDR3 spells CASSQDHAGRLQLGYTF. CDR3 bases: TGCGCCAGCAGCCAAGATCACGCAGGGAGATTACAGTTGGGCTACACCTTC.

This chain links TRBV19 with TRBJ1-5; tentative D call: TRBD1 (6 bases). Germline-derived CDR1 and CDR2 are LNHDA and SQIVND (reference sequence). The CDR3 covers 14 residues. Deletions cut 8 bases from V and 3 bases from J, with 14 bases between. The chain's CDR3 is CASAEQGFNQPQHF. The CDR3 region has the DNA TGTGCCAGTGCTGAACAGGGATTCAATCAGCCCCAGCATTTT.

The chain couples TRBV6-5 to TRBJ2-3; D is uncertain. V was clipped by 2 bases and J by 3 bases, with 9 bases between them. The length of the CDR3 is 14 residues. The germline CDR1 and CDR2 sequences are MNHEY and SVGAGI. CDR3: CASSYTAATDTQYF. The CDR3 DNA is TGTGCCAGCAGTTACACGGCAGCAACAGATACGCAGTATTTT.

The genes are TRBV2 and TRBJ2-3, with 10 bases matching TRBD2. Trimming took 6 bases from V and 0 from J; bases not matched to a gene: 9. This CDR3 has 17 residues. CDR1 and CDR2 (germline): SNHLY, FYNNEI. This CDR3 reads CASSTVAGGSSTDTQYF. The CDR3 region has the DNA TGTGCCAGCAGCACAGTAGCGGGAGGCTCTAGCACAGATACGCAGTATTTT. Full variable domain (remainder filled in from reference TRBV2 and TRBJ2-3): EPEVTQTPSHQVTQMGQEVILRCVPISNHLYFYWYRQILGQKVEFLVSFYNNEISEKSEIFDDQFSVERPDGSNFTLKIRSTKLEDSAMYFCASSTVAGGSSTDTQYFGPGTRLTVL.

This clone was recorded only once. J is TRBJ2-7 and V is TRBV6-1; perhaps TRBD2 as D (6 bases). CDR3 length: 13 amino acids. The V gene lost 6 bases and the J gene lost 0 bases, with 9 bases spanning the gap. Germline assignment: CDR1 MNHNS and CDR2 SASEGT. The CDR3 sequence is CASSRGDSYEQYF. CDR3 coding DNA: TGTGCCAGCAGCCGCGGGGACTCCTACGAGCAGTACTTC.

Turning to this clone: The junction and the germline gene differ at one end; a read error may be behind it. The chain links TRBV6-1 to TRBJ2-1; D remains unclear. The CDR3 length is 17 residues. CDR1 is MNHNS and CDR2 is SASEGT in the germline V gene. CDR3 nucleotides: TGTGCCAGCAGTGATTTAGGACGGTTGAGCTCCTCCAATGAGCAGTTCTTC. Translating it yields CASSDLGRLSSSNEQFF.

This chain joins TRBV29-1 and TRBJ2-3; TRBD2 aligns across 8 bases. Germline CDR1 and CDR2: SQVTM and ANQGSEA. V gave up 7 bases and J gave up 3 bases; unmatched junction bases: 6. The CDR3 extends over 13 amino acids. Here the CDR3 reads CSAKRELTDTQYF. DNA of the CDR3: TGCAGCGCCAAGCGGGAGTTGACAGATACGCAGTATTTT.

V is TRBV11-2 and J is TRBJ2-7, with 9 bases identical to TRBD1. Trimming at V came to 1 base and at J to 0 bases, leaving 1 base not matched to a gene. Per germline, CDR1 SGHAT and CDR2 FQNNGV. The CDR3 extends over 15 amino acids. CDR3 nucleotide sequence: TGTGCCAGCAGCTTAGGGACAGGGGTCTCCTACGAGCAGTACTTC. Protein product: CASSLGTGVSYEQYF.

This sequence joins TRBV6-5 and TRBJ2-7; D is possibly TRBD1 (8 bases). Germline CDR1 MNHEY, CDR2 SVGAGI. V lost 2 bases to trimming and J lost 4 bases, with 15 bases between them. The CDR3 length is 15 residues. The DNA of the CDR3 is TGTGCCAGCAGTTACCACGGGGGGACAGGATACGAGCAGTACTTC. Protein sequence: CASSYHGGTGYEQYF.

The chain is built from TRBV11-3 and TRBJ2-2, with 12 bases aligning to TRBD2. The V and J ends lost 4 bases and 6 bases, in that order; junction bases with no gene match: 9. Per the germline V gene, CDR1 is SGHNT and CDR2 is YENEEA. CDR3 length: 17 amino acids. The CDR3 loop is CASSSSPASGRAGELFF. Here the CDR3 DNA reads TGTGCCAGCAGCTCCTCCCCAGCTAGCGGGAGGGCCGGGGAGCTGTTTTTT.

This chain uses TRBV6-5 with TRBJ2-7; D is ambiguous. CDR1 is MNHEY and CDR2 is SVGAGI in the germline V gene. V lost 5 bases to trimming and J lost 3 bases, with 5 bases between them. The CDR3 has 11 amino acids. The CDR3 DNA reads TGTGCCAGCAGTGATTACTACGAGCAGTACTTC. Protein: CASSDYYEQYF.

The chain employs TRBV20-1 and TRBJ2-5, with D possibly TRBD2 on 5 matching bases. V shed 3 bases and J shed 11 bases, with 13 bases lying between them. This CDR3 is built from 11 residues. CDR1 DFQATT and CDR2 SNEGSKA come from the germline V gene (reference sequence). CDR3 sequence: CSASVGMEQYF. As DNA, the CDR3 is TGCAGTGCTAGTGTCGGGATGGAGCAGTACTTC.

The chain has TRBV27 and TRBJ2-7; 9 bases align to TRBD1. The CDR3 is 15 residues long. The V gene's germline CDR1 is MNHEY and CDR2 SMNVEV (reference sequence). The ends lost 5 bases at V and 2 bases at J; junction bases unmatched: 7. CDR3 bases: TGTGCCAGCAGTAACCCCGGGACAGGGACCTACGAGCAGTACTTC. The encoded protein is CASSNPGTGTYEQYF.

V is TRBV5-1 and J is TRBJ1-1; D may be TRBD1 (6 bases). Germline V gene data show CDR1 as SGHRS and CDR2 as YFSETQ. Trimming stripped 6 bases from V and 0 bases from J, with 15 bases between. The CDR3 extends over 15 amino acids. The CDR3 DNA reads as TGCGCCAGCATGCAGGGGCGAGGGATGAACACTGAAGCTTTCTTT. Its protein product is CASMQGRGMNTEAFF.

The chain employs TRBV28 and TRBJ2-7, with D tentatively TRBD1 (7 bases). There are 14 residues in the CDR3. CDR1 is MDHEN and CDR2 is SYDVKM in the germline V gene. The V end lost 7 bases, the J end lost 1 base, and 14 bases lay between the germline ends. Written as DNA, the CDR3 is TGTGCCAGCATGTCGCGGGACAGATCCTACGAGCAGTACTTC. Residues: CASMSRDRSYEQYF.

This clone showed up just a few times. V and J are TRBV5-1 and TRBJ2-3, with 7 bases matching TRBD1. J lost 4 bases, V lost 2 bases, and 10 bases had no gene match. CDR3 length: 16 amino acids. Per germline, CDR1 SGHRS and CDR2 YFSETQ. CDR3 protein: CASSFYRGGWADTQYF. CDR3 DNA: TGCGCCAGCAGCTTCTATAGAGGGGGCTGGGCAGATACGCAGTATTTT.

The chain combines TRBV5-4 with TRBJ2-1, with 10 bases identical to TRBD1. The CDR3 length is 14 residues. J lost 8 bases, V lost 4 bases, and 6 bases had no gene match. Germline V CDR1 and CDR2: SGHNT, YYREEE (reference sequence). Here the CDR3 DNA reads TGTGCCAGCAGCCGGGACAGGGGATTAGATGAGCAGTTCTTC. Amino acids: CASSRDRGLDEQFF.

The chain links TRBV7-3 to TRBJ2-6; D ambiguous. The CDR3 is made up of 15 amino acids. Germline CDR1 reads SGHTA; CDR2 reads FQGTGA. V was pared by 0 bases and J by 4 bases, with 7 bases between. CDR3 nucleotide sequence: TGTGCCAGCAGCTTAACTCACTCGGGGGCCAACGTCCTGACTTTC. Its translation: CASSLTHSGANVLTF. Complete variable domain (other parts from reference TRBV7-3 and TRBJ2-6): GAGVSQTPSNKVTEKGKYVELRCDPISGHTALYWYRQSLGQGPEFLIYFQGTGAADDSGLPNDRFFAVRPEGSVSTLKIQRTERGDSAVYLCASSLTHSGANVLTFGAGSRLTVL.

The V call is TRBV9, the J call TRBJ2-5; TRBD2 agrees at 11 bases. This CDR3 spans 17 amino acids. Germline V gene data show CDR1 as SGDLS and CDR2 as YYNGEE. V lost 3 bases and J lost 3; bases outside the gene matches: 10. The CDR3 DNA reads TGTGCCAGCAGCGACCGCCCTATACTAGCGGGAGAAGAGACCCAGTACTTC. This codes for CASSDRPILAGEETQYF.

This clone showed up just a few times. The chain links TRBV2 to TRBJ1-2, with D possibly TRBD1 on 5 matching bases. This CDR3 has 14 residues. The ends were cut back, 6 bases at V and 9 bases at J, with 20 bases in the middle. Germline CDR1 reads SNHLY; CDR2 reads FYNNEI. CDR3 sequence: CASRSGTVATSYTF. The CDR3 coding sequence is TGTGCCAGCAGGAGTGGGACCGTCGCTACCAGCTACACCTTC.

The CDR3 nucleotides are TGCGCCAGCAGCCAAGCGGTAGCGGTAGCGGGAAGCTCCTACGAGCAGTACTTC. It specifies CASSQAVAVAGSSYEQYF. The chain employs TRBV4-1 and TRBJ2-7; 8 nucleotides match TRBD2. Germline trimming cut 1 base from V and 0 bases from J; bases unmatched to any gene: 11. This CDR3 is built from 18 residues. Looked up from germline, CDR1 is MGHRA and CDR2 is YSYEKL.

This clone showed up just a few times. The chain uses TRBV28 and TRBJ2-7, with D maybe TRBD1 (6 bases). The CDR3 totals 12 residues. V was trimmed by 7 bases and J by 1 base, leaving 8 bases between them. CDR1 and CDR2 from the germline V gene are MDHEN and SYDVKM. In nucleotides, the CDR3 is TGTGCCAGCAAGAGGGGGTCCTACGAGCAGTACTTC. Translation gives CASKRGSYEQYF.

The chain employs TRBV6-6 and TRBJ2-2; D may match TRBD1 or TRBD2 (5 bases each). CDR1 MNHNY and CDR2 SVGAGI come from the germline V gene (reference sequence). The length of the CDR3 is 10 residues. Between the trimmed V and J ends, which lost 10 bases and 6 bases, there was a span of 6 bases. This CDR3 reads CATGPGELFF. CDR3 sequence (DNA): TGTGCCACGGGGCCCGGGGAGCTGTTTTTT.